The 9 T cell receptor beta chains given below trace back to one sample, sequenced in a study of control samples from healthy donors and cancer patients. Repertoires were generated with immunoSEQ multiplex PCR, while TCRdb's copy carries only in-frame clones and drops some. The table shows about 92,000 clones, with approximately 78% occurring only once. Sequencing was carried out using blood. These receptors were obtained from a woman aged 60-70 years in good health.

The chain recombines TRBV3-1 (or the pseudogene TRBV3-2) with TRBJ2-7; maybe TRBD2 (6 bases). This CDR3 has 13 residues. Per the germline V gene, CDR1 is LGHDT and CDR2 is YNNKEL (reference sequence). V dropped 4 bases and J dropped 3 bases, with 10 bases sitting between them. The chain's CDR3 is CASSLGLNYEQYF. CDR3 nucleotide sequence: TGTGCCAGCAGCCTCGGACTAAACTACGAGCAGTACTTC.

This sequence joins TRBV9 and TRBJ2-2; TRBD2 aligns across 8 bases. There are 12 residues in the CDR3. CDR1 is SGDLS and CDR2 is YYNGEE in the germline V gene. Trimming cost V 6 bases and J 6 bases; bases outside gene matches: 1. The CDR3 is CASTGGAGELFF. The CDR3 coding sequence is TGTGCCAGCACCGGGGGGGCCGGGGAGCTGTTTTTT.

This rearrangement joins TRBV19 to TRBJ1-2, with 7 bases aligning to TRBD1. The CDR3 runs to 14 residues. Germline assignment: CDR1 LNHDA and CDR2 SQIVND (reference sequence). V lost 3 bases, J lost 2 bases, and 3 bases stayed unmatched. In DNA, the CDR3 is TGTGCCAGTAGTATCGGCAGGGGGAACTATGGCTACACCTTC. Encoded protein: CASSIGRGNYGYTF.

A few counts support this clone. J is TRBJ2-3 and V is TRBV5-1, with D possibly being TRBD2 (5 bases). The germline V gene encodes CDR1 SGHRS and CDR2 YFSETQ. V lost 4 bases and J lost 5, with 17 bases in between. The CDR3 extends over 15 amino acids. The CDR3 protein is CASSPKGGRKDTQYF. The DNA for the CDR3 is TGCGCCAGCAGCCCAAAAGGCGGGCGCAAAGATACGCAGTATTTT.

V gene TRBV6-5 combines with J gene TRBJ1-4; maybe TRBD1 (5 bases). Germline V lookup: CDR1 MNHEY, CDR2 SVGAGI. The CDR3 length is 15 residues. The V and J ends lost 0 bases and 6 bases respectively, with 11 bases between them. The CDR3 loop is CASSYSRGPHEKLFF. Written as DNA, the CDR3 is TGTGCCAGCAGTTACTCGCGGGGACCGCATGAAAAACTGTTTTTT.

This chain joins TRBV10-3 and TRBJ2-1, with D possibly being TRBD1 (6 bases). CDR3 length equals 15 residues. Germline CDR1 reads ENHRY; CDR2 reads SYGVKD. V lost 3 bases and J lost 6, with 15 bases in between. CDR3 in amino acids: CAISDASGVSNEQFF. In nucleotides, the CDR3 is TGTGCCATCAGTGACGCATCAGGGGTGAGCAATGAGCAGTTCTTC.

This chain joins TRBV27 and TRBJ1-2, with D perhaps TRBD1 (5 bases). V was pared by 6 bases and J by 0 bases, with 14 bases between. CDR3 length: 15 amino acids. The germline CDR1 and CDR2 sequences are MNHEY and SMNVEV (reference sequence). The CDR3 region is CASRPTGLANYGYTF. For the CDR3, the DNA is TGTGCCAGCAGACCTACAGGTTTAGCTAACTATGGCTACACCTTC.

The chain employs TRBV14 and TRBJ1-3, with D tentatively TRBD1 (5 bases). From germline, CDR1 is SGHDN and CDR2 FVKESK. V lost 3 bases, J lost 0 bases, and 9 bases lay in between. The CDR3 contains 15 residues. The DNA of the CDR3 is TGTGCCAGCAGCCAGGAAGGGGCCTCTGGAAACACCATATATTTT. This gives the protein CASSQEGASGNTIYF.

The rearrangement links TRBV14 to TRBJ2-7, with 7 bases matching TRBD2. Germline loops: CDR1 SGHDN, CDR2 FVKESK. After removal of 1 base from V and 6 bases from J, the junction contained 3 bases not matched to a gene. This CDR3 region has 13 residues. CDR3 protein: CASSQVGGGEQYF. CDR3 nucleotides: TGTGCCAGCAGCCAAGTGGGCGGGGGCGAGCAGTACTTC. Filled out from reference TRBV14 and TRBJ2-7, the complete variable domain reads EAGVTQFPSHSVIEKGQTVTLRCDPISGHDNLYWYRRVMGKEIKFLLHFVKESKQDESGMPNNRFLAERTGGTYSTLKVQPAELEDSGVYFCASSQVGGGEQYFGPGTRLTVT.